Below are 25 T cell receptor beta chains sequenced from a single sample in a study of T cells in Graves' hyperthyroidism and ophthalmopathy. The investigators amplified TCR beta CDR3 regions from RNA transcripts. The HTBI set primed first-round TCR CDR3 RT-PCR. A single record per CDR3 protein comes from TCRdb applying MiXCR to the multiplex PCR reads. The sample lists approximately 590,000 distinct CDR3 sequences, 15% to 18% occurring once. Material for sequencing was blood. These receptors were obtained from a woman aged 30 to 39 with Graves' hyperthyroidism.

This clonotype was found many times. The chain links TRBV30 to TRBJ2-2; D is possibly TRBD1 or TRBD2 (5 bases each). Trimming cost V 0 bases and J 4 bases, with 12 bases left between them. The CDR3 runs 15 residues. CDR1 and CDR2 (germline): GTSNPN, SVGIG (reference sequence). The CDR3 region is CAWSVLGAGTGELFF. The CDR3 coding sequence is TGTGCCTGGAGTGTACTAGGGGCAGGCACCGGGGAGCTGTTTTTT.

In its sample, this clonotype was seen many times. The chain combines TRBV7-9 with TRBJ2-7; the match to TRBD1 covers 8 bases. V was clipped by 5 bases and J by 2 bases; unmatched bases: 8. Germline-derived CDR1 and CDR2 are SEHNR and FQNEAQ (reference sequence). The CDR3 loop spans 15 amino acids. DNA for the CDR3: TGTGCCAGCAGCCCCATCGGACAGGGCCCCTACGAGCAGTACTTC. It yields the protein CASSPIGQGPYEQYF.

The gene calls are TRBV6-2 or TRBV6-3 and TRBJ2-7, with 9 bases fitting TRBD1. V was pared by 5 bases and J by 5 bases, with 13 bases of the junction left unmatched. The CDR3 is 16 residues long. Germline-derived CDR1 and CDR2 are MNHEY and SVGEGT. This CDR3 reads CASSHGTGTGTNEQYF. The CDR3 bases are TGTGCCAGCAGTCACGGGACCGGGACAGGGACCAACGAGCAGTACTTC.

This clonotype was counted many times. The chain links TRBV7-2 to TRBJ2-6; 7 bases are a match to TRBD1. CDR3 length equals 16 residues. The V gene end was trimmed by 3 bases and the J gene end by 4 bases; junction bases not matched to a gene: 6. Germline CDR1 SGHTA, CDR2 FQGNSA. CDR3 sequence (DNA): TGTGCCAGCAGCTTTACGACAGGGTCCGGGGCCAACGTCCTGACTTTC. This gives the protein CASSFTTGSGANVLTF.

The V gene is TRBV19, the J gene TRBJ1-1, with D possibly TRBD1 on 6 matching bases. Trimming removed 3 bases from V and 5 bases from J, with 13 bases in between. The CDR3 is made up of 14 amino acids. Looked up from germline, CDR1 is LNHDA and CDR2 is SQIVND (reference sequence). CDR3 nucleotide sequence: TGTGCCAGTAGTATTTGGCAGGGGAGAACTGAAGCTTTCTTT. Encoded protein: CASSIWQGRTEAFF.

This clonotype occurred a few times. The V call is TRBV4-1, the J call TRBJ2-1; D ambiguous. CDR3 length equals 15 residues. V shed 0 bases and J shed 2 bases, with 8 bases lying between them. The germline gives CDR1 MGHRA, CDR2 YSYEKL. The CDR3 region has the DNA TGCGCCAGCAGCCAAGAATGGAGTACCTACAATGAGCAGTTCTTC. This encodes CASSQEWSTYNEQFF.

The sample holds many counts of this clonotype. The CDR3 coding sequence is TGTGCCAGCTCAGAACAAACAGGGGGCAATGAGCAGTTCTTC. It specifies CASSEQTGGNEQFF. V and J are TRBV18 and TRBJ2-1, with 8 bases that match TRBD1. CDR3 length: 14 amino acids. V shed 5 bases and J 6 bases; nucleotides not matched to a gene: 6. Germline V gene sequence: CDR1 KGHSH, CDR2 LQKENI. Supplemented by reference TRBV18 and TRBJ2-1, the full variable domain reads NAGVMQNPRHLVRRRGQEARLRCSPMKGHSHVYWYRQLPEEGLKFMVYLQKENIIDESGMPKERFSAEFPKEGPSILRIQQVVRGDSAAYFCASSEQTGGNEQFFGPGTRLTVL.

In this sample, this clonotype turned up many times. The chain joins TRBV20-1 to TRBJ2-1; TRBD2 aligns across 8 bases. Trimming cost V 6 bases and J 5 bases; bases outside gene matches: 6. CDR3 length equals 13 residues. The germline CDR1 and CDR2 sequences are DFQATT and SNEGSKA (reference sequence). CDR3 sequence: CSATGGGHNEQFF. The CDR3 bases are TGCAGTGCAACCGGGGGGGGACACAATGAGCAGTTCTTC.

This clonotype was seen at least ten times. V and J are TRBV7-3 and TRBJ2-7; 7 bases agree with TRBD2. There are 15 residues in the CDR3. The germline V gene has CDR1 SGHTA and CDR2 FQGTGA. Germline trimming cut 3 bases from V and 2 bases from J; bases unmatched to any gene: 7. The CDR3 region is CASSLTSITAYEQYF. CDR3 nucleotides: TGTGCCAGCAGCTTGACTAGCATCACAGCCTACGAGCAGTACTTC.

This clonotype was recorded many times. This chain links TRBV3-1 with TRBJ2-7; 8 positions match TRBD2. Germline-derived CDR1 and CDR2 are LGHDT and YNNKEL (reference sequence). The CDR3 extends over 15 amino acids. Losses at the gene ends were 1 base for V and 4 bases for J; bases not matched to a gene: 6. The CDR3: CASSQGIGGGYEQYF. DNA of the CDR3: TGTGCCAGCAGCCAAGGGATCGGGGGGGGGTACGAGCAGTACTTC.

The chain is built from TRBV5-1 and TRBJ2-1, with 10 bases lining up with TRBD2. The junction had 7 bases not matched to a gene; V was cut back by 0 bases and J by 4 bases. Looked up from germline, CDR1 is SGHRS and CDR2 is YFSETQ. This CDR3 has 17 residues. In nucleotides, the CDR3 is TGCGCCAGCAGCTTGGAGACTAGCGGGCCGGGTTACAATGAGCAGTTCTTC. Translation gives CASSLETSGPGYNEQFF. The full variable domain, in which reference TRBV5-1 and TRBJ2-1 provide the parts outside the CDR3, is KAGVTQTPRYLIKTRGQQVTLSCSPISGHRSVSWYQQTPGQGLQFLFEYFSETQRNKGNFPGRFSGRQFSNSRSEMNVSTLELGDSALYLCASSLETSGPGYNEQFFGPGTRLTVL.

This clonotype was found many times. The chain has TRBV10-3 and TRBJ2-1; 10 nucleotides agree with TRBD2. The V gene end was trimmed by 6 bases and the J gene end by 7 bases; junction bases not matched to a gene: 6. The CDR3 has 14 amino acids. Germline-derived CDR1 and CDR2 are ENHRY and SYGVKD. The CDR3, as DNA: TGTGCCATCAGGGAGCGGGAGGGCTCGAATGAGCAGTTCTTC. Translating gives CAIREREGSNEQFF.

This clonotype was seen a handful of times. The gene calls are TRBV12-3 or TRBV12-4 and TRBJ1-5; D remains ambiguous. The CDR3 totals 12 residues. V was cut by 6 bases and J by 6 bases, with 9 bases left in between. The CDR3 coding sequence is TGTGCCAGCAGCCCAGCTGTTCAGCCCCAGCATTTT. Protein sequence: CASSPAVQPQHF.

This clonotype was observed a handful of times. The chain links TRBV4-1 to TRBJ2-7; the D gene is possibly TRBD2 (5 bases). The CDR3 is made up of 15 amino acids. The V end lost 3 bases, the J end lost 2 bases, and 14 bases lay between the germline ends. CDR1 MGHRA and CDR2 YSYEKL come from the germline V gene. The CDR3 DNA reads as TGCGCCAGCAGCCAGCTCCCAGCGGAAGCCTACGAGCAGTACTTC. It yields the protein CASSQLPAEAYEQYF.

This clonotype was found a few times. The rearrangement links TRBV3-1 to TRBJ2-1; D is perhaps TRBD1 or TRBD2 (7 bases each). V was pared by 1 base and J by 5 bases, with 15 bases between. The CDR3 consists of 16 residues. Germline values: CDR1 LGHDT, CDR2 YNNKEL (reference sequence). Written as DNA, the CDR3 is TGTGCCAGCAGCCAAGCAGGGGGGGGCGGGAACAATGAGCAGTTCTTC. This codes for CASSQAGGGGNNEQFF.

This clonotype has a count of ten or more. This chain connects TRBV6-6 to TRBJ1-1; D remains unclear. The V end was cut by 0 bases, the J end by 0 bases, with 2 bases between. CDR3 length equals 13 residues. Germline V gene sequence: CDR1 MNHNY, CDR2 SVGAGI (reference sequence). In nucleotides, the CDR3 is TGTGCCAGCAGTTACTCCGTGAACACTGAAGCTTTCTTT. This codes for CASSYSVNTEAFF.

The V and J genes are TRBV27 and TRBJ2-1, with TRBD1 as a possible D gene (6 bases). CDR3 length: 16 residues. Germline CDR1 and CDR2: MNHEY and SMNVEV (reference sequence). V was pared by 1 base and J by 7 bases, with 17 bases between. The CDR3 loop reads CASSLFSGAVRNEQFF. CDR3 nucleotide sequence: TGTGCCAGCAGTTTATTTTCAGGGGCGGTTAGGAATGAGCAGTTCTTC.

The sample holds many counts of this clonotype. The chain uses TRBV12-3 or TRBV12-4 and TRBJ1-2, with 9 bases identical to TRBD1. The CDR3 consists of 16 residues. J was trimmed by 2 bases and V by 2 bases; bases with no gene match: 6. CDR3 sequence: CASSLLGDRANYGYTF. DNA of the CDR3: TGTGCCAGCAGTTTACTGGGGGACAGGGCCAACTATGGCTACACCTTC.

This clonotype was picked up many times. V gene TRBV27 combines with J gene TRBJ2-7; D is tentatively TRBD1 or TRBD2 (6 bases each). The germline V and J ends were trimmed by 5 bases and 2 bases, with 13 bases remaining between them. Germline lookup yields CDR1 MNHEY and CDR2 SMNVEV (reference sequence). The CDR3 contains 14 residues. The CDR3 coding sequence is TGTGCCAGCAGTACAGTGGGGGGCCCCTACGAGCAGTACTTC. The encoded protein is CASSTVGGPYEQYF.

This clonotype occurred many times. The chain is built from TRBV6-1 and TRBJ1-1, with D hard to call. Germline V gene data show CDR1 as MNHNS and CDR2 as SASEGT. The V end was cut by 0 bases, the J end by 5 bases, with 16 bases between. CDR3 length equals 16 residues. DNA of the CDR3: TGTGCCAGCAGTGAAGCGTTGGGGTGGGGTCAAACTGAAGCTTTCTTT. Encoded protein: CASSEALGWGQTEAFF.

Details on this clonotype: It may be a read error: a sequence one base away is much more abundant. V usage is TRBV12-3 or TRBV12-4 and J usage is TRBJ2-1; possible D gene TRBD1, 6 bases. V was clipped by 8 bases and J by 5 bases, with 16 bases between them. The CDR3 spans 14 residues. CDR3: CASSHGTLNNEQFF. The CDR3 DNA follows: TGTGCCAGCTCCCACGGGACACTCAACAATGAGCAGTTCTTC.

The chain has TRBV27 and TRBJ2-1; unclear D gene. The CDR3 consists of 13 residues. Germline V gene data show CDR1 as MNHEY and CDR2 as SMNVEV (reference sequence). V gave up 4 bases and J gave up 7 bases, with 11 bases separating them. DNA for the CDR3: TGTGCCAGCAGTTATCGGAGTTGGAATGAGCAGTTCTTC. Its translation: CASSYRSWNEQFF.

Ten or more counts support this clonotype. The chain couples TRBV6-1 to TRBJ1-1, with TRBD1 matching 9 bases. J gave up 1 base and V 0 bases, and 0 bases lay outside the gene matches. The CDR3 totals 15 residues. Per germline, CDR1 MNHNS and CDR2 SASEGT. The CDR3 DNA reads TGTGCCAGCAGTGAAGCGACAGGGGGGAACACTGAAGCTTTCTTT. Translation: CASSEATGGNTEAFF.

This clonotype came up many times. V and J are TRBV28 and TRBJ2-1, with 9 positions matching TRBD2. The germline V gene encodes CDR1 MDHEN and CDR2 SYDVKM. Trimming at V came to 3 bases and at J to 10 bases, leaving 7 bases not matched to a gene. This CDR3 is 14 amino acids long. CDR3 coding DNA: TGTGCCAGCAGTTTTCTAGCGGGACTCGGGGAGCAGTTCTTC. Translation: CASSFLAGLGEQFF.

This clonotype was observed at least ten times. V usage is TRBV28 and J usage is TRBJ2-7; tentatively, D is TRBD1 (6 bases). From germline, CDR1 is MDHEN and CDR2 SYDVKM. The CDR3 sequence is 16 residues long. Trimming shortened V by 3 bases and J by 6 bases, and 21 bases separated the two germline ends. As DNA, the CDR3 is TGTGCCAGCAGTTTGGGGGCTTGGGTGGGGGCTAGCGAGCAGTACTTC. Translation gives CASSLGAWVGASEQYF.